This record covers a single T cell receptor beta chain. No antigen is known for it. This specimen comes from a study of T cells in localized non-small cell lung cancer. Study outcomes and limitations: The appearance of a median approximately 60 of the top 100 tumor clones was seen in adjacent lung.

V lost 2 bases and J lost 4, with 11 bases in between. This CDR3 region has 14 residues. Germline V CDR1 and CDR2: SGHTA, FQGTGA. Measured with immunoSEQ multiplex PCR; TCRdb has only the in-frame clones, and not every one. The table includes approximately 49,000 clones, approximately 77% detected once. The chain recombines TRBV7-3 with TRBJ1-1; a weak D match, TRBD1 (6 bases). The sample in question was peripheral blood, obtained before any cancer treatment. The clonotype originates from a man aged 35 to 69 with stage I squamous cell lung carcinoma. The CDR3: CASSLDRWSTEAFF. The CDR3 bases are TGTGCCAGCAGCTTAGACAGGTGGAGCACTGAAGCTTTCTTT.